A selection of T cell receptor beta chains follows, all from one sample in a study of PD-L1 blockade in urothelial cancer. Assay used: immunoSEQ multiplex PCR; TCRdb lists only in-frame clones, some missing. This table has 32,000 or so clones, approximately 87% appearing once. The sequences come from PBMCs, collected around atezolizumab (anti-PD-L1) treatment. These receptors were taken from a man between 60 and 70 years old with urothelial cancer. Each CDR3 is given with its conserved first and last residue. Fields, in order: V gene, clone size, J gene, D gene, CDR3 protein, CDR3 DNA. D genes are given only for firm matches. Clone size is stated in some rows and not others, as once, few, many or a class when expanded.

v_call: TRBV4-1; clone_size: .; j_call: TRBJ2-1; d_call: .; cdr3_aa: CASSQTGSHYNEQFF; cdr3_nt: TGCGCCAGCAGCCAAACCGGGTCCCACTACAATGAGCAGTTCTTC
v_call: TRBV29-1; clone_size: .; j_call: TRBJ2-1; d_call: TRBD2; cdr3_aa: CSVYGGVEQFF; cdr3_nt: TGCAGCGTCTATGGGGGGGTTGAGCAGTTCTTC
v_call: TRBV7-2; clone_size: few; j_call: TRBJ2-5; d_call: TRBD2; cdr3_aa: CASSLGASGWETQYF; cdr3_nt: TGTGCCAGCAGCTTAGGGGCTAGCGGATGGGAGACCCAGTACTTC
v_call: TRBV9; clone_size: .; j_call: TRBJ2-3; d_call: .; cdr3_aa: CASSRDLDTQYF; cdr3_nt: TGTGCCAGCAGCCGAGACTTAGATACGCAGTATTTT
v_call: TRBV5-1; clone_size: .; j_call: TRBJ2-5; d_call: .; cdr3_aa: CASRDSQETQYF; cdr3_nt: TGCGCCAGCAGGGACAGCCAAGAGACCCAGTACTTC
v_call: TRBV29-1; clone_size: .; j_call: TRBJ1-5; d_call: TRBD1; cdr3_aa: CSVKTGDQPQHF; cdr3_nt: TGCAGCGTCAAGACAGGGGATCAGCCCCAGCATTTT
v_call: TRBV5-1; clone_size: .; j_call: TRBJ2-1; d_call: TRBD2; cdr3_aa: CASSFSGNSYNEQFF; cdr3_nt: TGCGCCAGCAGCTTTAGCGGGAACTCCTACAATGAGCAGTTCTTC
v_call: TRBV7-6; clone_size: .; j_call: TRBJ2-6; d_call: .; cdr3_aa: CASSPVTGDSGANVLTF; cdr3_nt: TGTGCCAGCAGCCCCGTGACAGGAGACTCTGGGGCCAACGTCCTGACTTTC
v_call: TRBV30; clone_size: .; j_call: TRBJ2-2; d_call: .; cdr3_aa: CAWSVYGTGELFF; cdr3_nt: TGTGCCTGGAGTGTATACGGCACCGGGGAGCTGTTTTTT
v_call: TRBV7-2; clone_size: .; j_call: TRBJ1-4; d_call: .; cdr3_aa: CASSSVMSGNEKLFF; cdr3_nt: TGTGCCAGCAGCTCTGTGATGTCGGGGAATGAAAAACTGTTTTTT
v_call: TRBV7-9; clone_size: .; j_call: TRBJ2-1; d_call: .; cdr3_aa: CASSLQGVPSDEQFF; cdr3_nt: TGTGCCAGCAGCTTACAGGGCGTCCCTAGCGATGAGCAGTTCTTC
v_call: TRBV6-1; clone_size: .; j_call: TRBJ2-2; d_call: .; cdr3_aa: CASKSSGNTGELFF; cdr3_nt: TGTGCCAGCAAGAGTAGCGGGAACACCGGGGAGCTGTTTTTT
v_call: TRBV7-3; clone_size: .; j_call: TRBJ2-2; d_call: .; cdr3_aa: CASSSGSGELFF; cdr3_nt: TGTGCCAGCAGCTCAGGGTCCGGGGAGCTGTTTTTT
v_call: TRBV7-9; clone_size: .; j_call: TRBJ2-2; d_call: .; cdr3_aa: CASSIVSTGELFF; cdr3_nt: TGTGCCAGCAGCATCGTTTCCACCGGGGAGCTGTTTTTT
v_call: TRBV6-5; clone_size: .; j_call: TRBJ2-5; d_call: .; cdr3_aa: CASSGHNQETQYF; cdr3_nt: TGTGCCAGCAGTGGACACAACCAAGAGACCCAGTACTTC
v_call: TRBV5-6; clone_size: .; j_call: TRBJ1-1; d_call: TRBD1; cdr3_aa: CASSSRDRVPEAFF; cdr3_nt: TGTGCCAGCAGCTCCCGGGACAGGGTCCCTGAAGCTTTCTTT
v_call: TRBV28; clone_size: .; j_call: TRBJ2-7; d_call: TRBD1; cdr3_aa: CASSPVLGQGMGYEQYF; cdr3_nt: TGTGCCAGCAGTCCGGTATTGGGACAGGGGATGGGGTACGAGCAGTACTTC
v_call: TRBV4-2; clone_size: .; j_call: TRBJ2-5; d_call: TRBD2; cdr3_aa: CASSQDMLAGRPHLGPQETQYF; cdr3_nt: TGTGCCAGCAGCCAAGATATGCTAGCGGGAAGGCCACATTTAGGTCCTCAAGAGACCCAGTACTTC
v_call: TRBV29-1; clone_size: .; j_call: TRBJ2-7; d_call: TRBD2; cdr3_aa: CSAGGVFEQYF; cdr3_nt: TGCAGCGCGGGGGGGGTTTTCGAGCAGTACTTC